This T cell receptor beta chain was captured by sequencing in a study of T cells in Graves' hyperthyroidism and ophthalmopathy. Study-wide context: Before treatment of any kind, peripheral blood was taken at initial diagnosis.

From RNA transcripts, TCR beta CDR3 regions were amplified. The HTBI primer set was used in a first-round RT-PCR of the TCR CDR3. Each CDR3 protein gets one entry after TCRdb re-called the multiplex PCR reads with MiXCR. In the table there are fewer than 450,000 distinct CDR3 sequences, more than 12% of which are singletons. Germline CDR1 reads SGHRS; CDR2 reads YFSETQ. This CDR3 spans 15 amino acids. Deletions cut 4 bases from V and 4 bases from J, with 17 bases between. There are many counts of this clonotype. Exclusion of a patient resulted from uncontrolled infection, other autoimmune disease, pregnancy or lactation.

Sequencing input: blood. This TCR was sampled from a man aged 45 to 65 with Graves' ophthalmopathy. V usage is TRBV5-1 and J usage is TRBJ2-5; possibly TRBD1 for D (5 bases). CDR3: CASSKPGQERETQYF. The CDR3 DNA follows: TGCGCCAGCAGCAAACCTGGACAAGAACGAGAGACCCAGTACTTC. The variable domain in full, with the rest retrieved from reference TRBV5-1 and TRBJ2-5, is KAGVTQTPRYLIKTRGQQVTLSCSPISGHRSVSWYQQTPGQGLQFLFEYFSETQRNKGNFPGRFSGRQFSNSRSEMNVSTLELGDSALYLCASSKPGQERETQYFGPGTRLLVL.